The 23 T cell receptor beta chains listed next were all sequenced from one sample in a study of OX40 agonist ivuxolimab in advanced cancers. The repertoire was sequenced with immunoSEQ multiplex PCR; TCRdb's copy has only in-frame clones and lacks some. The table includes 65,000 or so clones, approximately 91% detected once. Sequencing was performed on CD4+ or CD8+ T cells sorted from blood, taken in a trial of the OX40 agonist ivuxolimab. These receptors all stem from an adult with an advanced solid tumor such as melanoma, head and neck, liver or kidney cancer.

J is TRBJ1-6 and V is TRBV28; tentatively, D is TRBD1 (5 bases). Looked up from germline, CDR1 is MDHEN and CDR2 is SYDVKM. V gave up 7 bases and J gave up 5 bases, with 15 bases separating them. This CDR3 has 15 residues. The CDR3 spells CASTPGRADNSPLHF. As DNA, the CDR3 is TGTGCCAGCACCCCTGGCAGGGCTGATAATTCACCCCTCCACTTT. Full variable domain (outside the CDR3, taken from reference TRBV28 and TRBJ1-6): DVKVTQSSRYLVKRTGEKVFLECVQDMDHENMFWYRQDPGLGLRLIYFSYDVKMKEKGDIPEGYSVSREKKERFSLILESASTNQTSMYLCASTPGRADNSPLHFGNGTRLTVT.

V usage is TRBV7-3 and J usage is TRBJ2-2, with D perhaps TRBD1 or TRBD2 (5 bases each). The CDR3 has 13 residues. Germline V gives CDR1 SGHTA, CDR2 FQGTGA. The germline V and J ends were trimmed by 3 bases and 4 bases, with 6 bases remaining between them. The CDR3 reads CASSFGATGELFF. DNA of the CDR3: TGTGCCAGCAGCTTCGGGGCCACCGGGGAGCTGTTTTTT. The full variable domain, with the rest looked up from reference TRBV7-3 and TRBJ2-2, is GAGVSQTPSNKVTEKGKYVELRCDPISGHTALYWYRQSLGQGPEFLIYFQGTGAADDSGLPNDRFFAVRPEGSVSTLKIQRTERGDSAVYLCASSFGATGELFFGEGSRLTVL.

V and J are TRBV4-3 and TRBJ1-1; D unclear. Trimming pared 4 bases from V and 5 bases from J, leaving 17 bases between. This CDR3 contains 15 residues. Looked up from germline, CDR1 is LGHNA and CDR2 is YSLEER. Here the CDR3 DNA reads TGCGCCAGCAGCCGTGATACTCACGGGAGGACTGAAGCTTTCTTT. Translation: CASSRDTHGRTEAFF.

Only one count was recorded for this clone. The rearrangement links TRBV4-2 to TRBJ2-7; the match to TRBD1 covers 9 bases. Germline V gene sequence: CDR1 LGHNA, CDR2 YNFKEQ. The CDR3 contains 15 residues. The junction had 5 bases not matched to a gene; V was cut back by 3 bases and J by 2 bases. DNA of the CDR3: TGTGCCAGCAGCCAGGCCGGGACAGGGACCTACGAGCAGTACTTC. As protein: CASSQAGTGTYEQYF.

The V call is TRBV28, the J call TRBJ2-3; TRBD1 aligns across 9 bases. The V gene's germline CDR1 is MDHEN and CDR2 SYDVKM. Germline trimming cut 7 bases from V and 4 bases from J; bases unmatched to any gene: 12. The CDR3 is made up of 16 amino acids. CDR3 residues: CASTPVGQGLADTQYF. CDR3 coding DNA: TGTGCCAGCACCCCAGTGGGACAGGGATTGGCAGATACGCAGTATTTT. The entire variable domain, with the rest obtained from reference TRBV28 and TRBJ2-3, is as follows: DVKVTQSSRYLVKRTGEKVFLECVQDMDHENMFWYRQDPGLGLRLIYFSYDVKMKEKGDIPEGYSVSREKKERFSLILESASTNQTSMYLCASTPVGQGLADTQYFGPGTRLTVL.

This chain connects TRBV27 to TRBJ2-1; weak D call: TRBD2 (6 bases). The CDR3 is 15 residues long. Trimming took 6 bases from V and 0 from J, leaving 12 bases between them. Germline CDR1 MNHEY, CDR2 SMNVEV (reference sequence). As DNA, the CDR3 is TGTGCCAGCAGGGCGGGATGGGACTCCTACAATGAGCAGTTCTTC. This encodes CASRAGWDSYNEQFF.

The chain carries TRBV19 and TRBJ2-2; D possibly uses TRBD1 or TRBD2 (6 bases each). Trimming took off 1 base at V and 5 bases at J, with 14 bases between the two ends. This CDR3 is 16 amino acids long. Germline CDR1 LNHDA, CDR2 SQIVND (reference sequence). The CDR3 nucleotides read TGTGCCAGTAGTATAGGGCCGGGGGCAGAGACCGGGGAGCTGTTTTTT. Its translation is CASSIGPGAETGELFF. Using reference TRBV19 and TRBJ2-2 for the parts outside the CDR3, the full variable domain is DGGITQSPKYLFRKEGQNVTLSCEQNLNHDAMYWYRQDPGQGLRLIYYSQIVNDFQKGDIAEGYSVSREKKESFPLTVTSAQKNPTAFYLCASSIGPGAETGELFFGEGSRLTVL.

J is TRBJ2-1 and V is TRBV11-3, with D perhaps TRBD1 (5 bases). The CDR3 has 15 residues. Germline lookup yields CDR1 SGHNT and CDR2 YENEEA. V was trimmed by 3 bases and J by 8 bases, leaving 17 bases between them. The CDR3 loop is CASSFTGSGTDEQFF. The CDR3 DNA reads TGTGCCAGCAGCTTTACAGGTTCTGGTACGGATGAGCAGTTCTTC.

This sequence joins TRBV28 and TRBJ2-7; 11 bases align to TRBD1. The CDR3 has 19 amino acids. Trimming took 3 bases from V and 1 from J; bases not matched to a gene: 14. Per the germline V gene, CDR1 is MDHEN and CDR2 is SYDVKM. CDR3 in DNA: TGTGCCAGCAGTTTTAGCCGGACAGGGGGCGCCGAGAGATCCTACGAGCAGTACTTC. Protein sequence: CASSFSRTGGAERSYEQYF.

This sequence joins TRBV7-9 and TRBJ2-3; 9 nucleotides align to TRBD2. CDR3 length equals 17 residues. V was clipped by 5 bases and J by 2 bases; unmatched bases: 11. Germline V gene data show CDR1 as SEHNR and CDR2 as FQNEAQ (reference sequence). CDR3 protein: CASSSPGGRAYTDTQYF. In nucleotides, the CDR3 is TGTGCCAGCAGCAGTCCTGGCGGGAGGGCCTACACAGATACGCAGTATTTT.

The CDR3, as DNA: TGTGCCAGCACCACGGCGCATACTACAGATACGCAGTATTTT. Its translation is CASTTAHTTDTQYF. J is TRBJ2-3 and V is TRBV28; D is undetermined. V was cut by 7 bases and J by 3 bases, with 14 bases left in between. Germline-derived CDR1 and CDR2 are MDHEN and SYDVKM. The CDR3 length is 14 residues.

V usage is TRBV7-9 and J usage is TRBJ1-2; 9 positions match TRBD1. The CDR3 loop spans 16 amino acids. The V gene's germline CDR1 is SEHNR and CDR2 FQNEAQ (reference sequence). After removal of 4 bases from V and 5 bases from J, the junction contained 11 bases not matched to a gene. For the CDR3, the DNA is TGTGCCAGCAGCTCGACAGGACAGGGGCTGGGGTATGGCTACACCTTC. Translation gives CASSSTGQGLGYGYTF.

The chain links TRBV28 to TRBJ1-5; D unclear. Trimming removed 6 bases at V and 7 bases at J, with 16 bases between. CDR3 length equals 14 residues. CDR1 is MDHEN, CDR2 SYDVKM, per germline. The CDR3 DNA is TGTGCCAGCAGGACTCCCTTCCCCACCCAGCCCCAGCATTTT. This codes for CASRTPFPTQPQHF.

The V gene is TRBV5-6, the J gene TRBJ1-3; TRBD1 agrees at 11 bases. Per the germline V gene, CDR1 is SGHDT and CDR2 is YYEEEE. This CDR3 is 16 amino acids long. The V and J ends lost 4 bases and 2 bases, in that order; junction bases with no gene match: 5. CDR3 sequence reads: CASSAGQGVAGNTIYF. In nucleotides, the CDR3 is TGTGCCAGCAGCGCGGGACAGGGGGTTGCTGGAAACACCATATATTTT.

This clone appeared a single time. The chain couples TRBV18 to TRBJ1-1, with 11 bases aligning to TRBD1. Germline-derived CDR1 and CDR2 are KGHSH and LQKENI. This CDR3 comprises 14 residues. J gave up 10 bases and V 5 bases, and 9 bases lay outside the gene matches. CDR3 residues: CASSSGQGGFGAFF. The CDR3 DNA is TGTGCCAGCTCATCGGGACAGGGGGGGTTTGGAGCTTTCTTT.

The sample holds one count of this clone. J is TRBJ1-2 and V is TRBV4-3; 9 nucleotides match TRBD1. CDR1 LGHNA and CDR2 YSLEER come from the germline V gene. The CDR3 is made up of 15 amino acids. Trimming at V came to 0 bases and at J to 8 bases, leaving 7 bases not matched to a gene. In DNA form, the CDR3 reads TGCGCCAGCAGCCAAGATTCGGACAGGGGATGGGGCTACACCTTC. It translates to CASSQDSDRGWGYTF.

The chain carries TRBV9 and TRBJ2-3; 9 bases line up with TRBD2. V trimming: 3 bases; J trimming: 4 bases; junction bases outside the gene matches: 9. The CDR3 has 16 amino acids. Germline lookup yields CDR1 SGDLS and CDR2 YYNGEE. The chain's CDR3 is CASSAQFSGRPDTQYF. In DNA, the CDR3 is TGTGCCAGCAGCGCACAATTTAGCGGGAGACCAGATACGCAGTATTTT.

The CDR3 region has the DNA TGTGCCAGCAGCCACACGGGACAGGGGATAAAGCAGTTCTTC. It yields the protein CASSHTGQGIKQFF. V and J are TRBV14 and TRBJ2-1; 10 bases fit TRBD1. V was pared by 3 bases and J by 11 bases, with 7 bases of the junction left unmatched. Germline-derived CDR1 and CDR2 are SGHDN and FVKESK. The CDR3 is made up of 14 amino acids.

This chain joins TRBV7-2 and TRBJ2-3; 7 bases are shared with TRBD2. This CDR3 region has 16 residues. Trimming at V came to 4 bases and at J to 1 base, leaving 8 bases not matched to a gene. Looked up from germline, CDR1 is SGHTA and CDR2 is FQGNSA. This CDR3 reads CASSYLGAGGTDTQYF. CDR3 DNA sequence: TGTGCCAGCAGCTACTTAGGGGCGGGGGGCACAGATACGCAGTATTTT.

CDR3: CASSWGAGELFF. CDR3 in DNA: TGTGCCAGCAGTTGGGGGGCCGGGGAGCTGTTTTTT. The chain combines TRBV2 with TRBJ2-2; tentatively, D is TRBD2 (6 bases). The CDR3 loop spans 12 amino acids. V lost 5 bases and J 6 bases, leaving 7 bases between the germline ends. CDR1 is SNHLY, CDR2 FYNNEI, per germline.

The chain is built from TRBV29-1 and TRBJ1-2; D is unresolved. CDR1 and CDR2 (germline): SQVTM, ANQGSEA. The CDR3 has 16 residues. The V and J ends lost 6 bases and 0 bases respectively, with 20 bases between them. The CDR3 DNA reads TGCAGCGTCGAGAGTCAGTCCAGAACGACTAACTATGGCTACACCTTC. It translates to CSVESQSRTTNYGYTF. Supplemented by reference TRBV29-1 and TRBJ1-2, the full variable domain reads SAVISQKPSRDICQRGTSLTIQCQVDSQVTMMFWYRQQPGQSLTLIATANQGSEATYESGFVIDKFPISRPNLTFSTLTVSNMSPEDSSIYLCSVESQSRTTNYGYTFGSGTRLTVV.

Here the CDR3 DNA reads TGTGCCAGCAGTTTAGGCGGGACATACACTGAAGCTTTCTTT. Translating it yields CASSLGGTYTEAFF. The chain employs TRBV28 and TRBJ1-1; TRBD1 might be the D (6 bases). Germline V gene data show CDR1 as MDHEN and CDR2 as SYDVKM. With 2 bases removed from V and 3 bases from J, the gap between germline ends came to 10 bases. The CDR3 runs to 14 residues.

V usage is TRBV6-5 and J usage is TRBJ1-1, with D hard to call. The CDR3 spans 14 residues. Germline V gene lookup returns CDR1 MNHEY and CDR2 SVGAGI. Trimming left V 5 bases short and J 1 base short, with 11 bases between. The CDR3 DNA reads TGTGCCAGCAGTACGGGTCGGGAGAACACTGAAGCTTTCTTT. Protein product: CASSTGRENTEAFF.